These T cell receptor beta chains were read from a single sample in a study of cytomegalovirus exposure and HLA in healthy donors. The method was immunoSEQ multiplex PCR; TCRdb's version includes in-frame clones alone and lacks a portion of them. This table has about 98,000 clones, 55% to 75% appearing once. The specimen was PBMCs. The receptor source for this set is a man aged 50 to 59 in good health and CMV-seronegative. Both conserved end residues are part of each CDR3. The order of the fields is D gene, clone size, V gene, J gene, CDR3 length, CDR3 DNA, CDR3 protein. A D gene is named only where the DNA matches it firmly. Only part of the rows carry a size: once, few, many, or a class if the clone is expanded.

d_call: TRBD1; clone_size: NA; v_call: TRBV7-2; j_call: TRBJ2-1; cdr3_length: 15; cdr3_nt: TGTGCCAGCAGCATCACAGGGGGCGTCTACAATGAGCAGTTCTTC; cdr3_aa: CASSITGGVYNEQFF
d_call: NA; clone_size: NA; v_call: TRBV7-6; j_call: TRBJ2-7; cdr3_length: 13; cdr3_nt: TGTGCCAGCAGCTTCTCACAGGGTAGGGAGCAGTACTTC; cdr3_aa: CASSFSQGREQYF
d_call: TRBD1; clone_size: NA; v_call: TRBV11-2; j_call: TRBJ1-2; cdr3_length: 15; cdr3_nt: TGTGCCAGCAGCATAGGGACAGGGCCTAACTATGGCTACACCTTC; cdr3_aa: CASSIGTGPNYGYTF
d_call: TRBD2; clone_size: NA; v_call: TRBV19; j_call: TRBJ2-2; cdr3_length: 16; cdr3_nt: TGTGCCAGTAGTGAACTAGCGGGGGCGAACACCGGGGAGCTGTTTTTT; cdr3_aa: CASSELAGANTGELFF
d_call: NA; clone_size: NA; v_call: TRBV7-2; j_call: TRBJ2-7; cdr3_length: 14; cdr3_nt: TGTGCCAGCAGCTTAGTACTAGGAACCTACGAGCAGTACTTC; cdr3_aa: CASSLVLGTYEQYF
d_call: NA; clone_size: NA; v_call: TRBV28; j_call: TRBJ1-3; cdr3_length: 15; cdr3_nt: TGTGCCAGCAGTTTAGGGGAAGCGGCTGGAAACACCATATATTTT; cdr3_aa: CASSLGEAAGNTIYF
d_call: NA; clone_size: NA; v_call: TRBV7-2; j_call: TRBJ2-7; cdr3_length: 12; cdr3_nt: TGTGCCAGCAGCCCCCGGTTGTACGAGCAGTACTTC; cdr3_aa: CASSPRLYEQYF
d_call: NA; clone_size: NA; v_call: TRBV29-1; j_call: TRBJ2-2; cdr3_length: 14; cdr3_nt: TGCAGCGCTACAGAAACCGCGAACACCGGGGAGCTGTTTTTT; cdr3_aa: CSATETANTGELFF
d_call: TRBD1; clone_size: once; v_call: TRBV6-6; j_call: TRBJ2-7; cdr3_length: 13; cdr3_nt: TGTGCCAGCAGACGGGACAGGGGAGGCGAGCAGTACTTC; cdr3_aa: CASRRDRGGEQYF
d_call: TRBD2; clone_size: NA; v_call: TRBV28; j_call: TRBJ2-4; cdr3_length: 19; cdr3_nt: TGTGCCAGCAGTTTACGGGTGGGTAGCGGGGTATCTACCAAAAACATTCAGTACTTC; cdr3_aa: CASSLRVGSGVSTKNIQYF
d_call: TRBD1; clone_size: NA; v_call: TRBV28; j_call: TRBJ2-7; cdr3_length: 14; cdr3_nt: TGTGCCAGCAGTTTCTCAGGGGGCGTGGACGAGCAGTACTTC; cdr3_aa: CASSFSGGVDEQYF
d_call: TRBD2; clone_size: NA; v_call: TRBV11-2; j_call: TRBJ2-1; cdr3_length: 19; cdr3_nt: TGTGCCAGCAGAAGTATAGGACTAGCGGGAGGGCGACCCTACAATGAGCAGTTCTTC; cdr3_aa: CASRSIGLAGGRPYNEQFF
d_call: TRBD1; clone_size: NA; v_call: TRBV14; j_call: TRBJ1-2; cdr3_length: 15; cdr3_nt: TGTGCCAGCAGCCAGAGGATTGGGACAGGGGGTGGCTACACCTTC; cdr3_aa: CASSQRIGTGGGYTF
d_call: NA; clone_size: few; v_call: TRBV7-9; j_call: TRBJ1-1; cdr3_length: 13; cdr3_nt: TGTGCCAGCAGCTTAACGTCTAGTACTGAAGCTTTCTTT; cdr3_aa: CASSLTSSTEAFF
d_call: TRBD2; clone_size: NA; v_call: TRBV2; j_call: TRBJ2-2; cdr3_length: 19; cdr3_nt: TGTGCCAGCCTGTTCGGGACTAGCGGGAGAAGATCAAACACCGGGGAGCTGTTTTTT; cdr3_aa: CASLFGTSGRRSNTGELFF
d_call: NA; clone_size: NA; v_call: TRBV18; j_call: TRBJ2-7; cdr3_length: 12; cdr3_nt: TGTGCCAGCTCACCTACGCACGGCGAGCAGTACTTC; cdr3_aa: CASSPTHGEQYF
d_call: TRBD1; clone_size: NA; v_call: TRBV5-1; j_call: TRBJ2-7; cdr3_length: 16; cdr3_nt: TGCGCCAGCAGCTTGGGCCGAGGGACAGGGACCTACGAGCAGTACTTC; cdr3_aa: CASSLGRGTGTYEQYF
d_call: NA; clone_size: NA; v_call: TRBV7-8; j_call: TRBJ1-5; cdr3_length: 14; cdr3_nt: TGTGCCAGCAGCTTAGGACTGAGCAATCAGCCCCAGCATTTT; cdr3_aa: CASSLGLSNQPQHF
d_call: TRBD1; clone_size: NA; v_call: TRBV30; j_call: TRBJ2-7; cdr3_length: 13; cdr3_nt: TGTGCCTGGGGGGACAGGGTGACCTACGAGCAGTACTTC; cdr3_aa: CAWGDRVTYEQYF
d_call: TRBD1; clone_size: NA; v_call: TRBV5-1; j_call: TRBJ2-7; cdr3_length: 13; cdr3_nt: TGCGCCAGCAGCCAAGGGGGCACCTACGAGCAGTACTTC; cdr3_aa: CASSQGGTYEQYF
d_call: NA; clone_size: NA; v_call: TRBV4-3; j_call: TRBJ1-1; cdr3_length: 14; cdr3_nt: TGCGCCAGCAGCCTAAATAGCAGGGCCACTGAAGCTCTCTTT; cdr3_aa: CASSLNSRATEALF
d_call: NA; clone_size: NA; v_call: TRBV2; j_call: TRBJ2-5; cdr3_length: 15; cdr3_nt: TGTGCCAGCAGCGCCCAACAGGGTTGGGGGGAGACCCAGTACTTC; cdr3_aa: CASSAQQGWGETQYF
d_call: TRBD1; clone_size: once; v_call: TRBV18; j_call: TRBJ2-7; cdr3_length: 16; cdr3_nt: TGTGCCAGCTCACTGAACATGGACAGGGGGCTGTACGAGCAGTACTTC; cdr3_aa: CASSLNMDRGLYEQYF
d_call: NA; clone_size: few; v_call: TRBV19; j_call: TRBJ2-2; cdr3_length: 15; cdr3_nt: TGTGCCAGTAGTAGGATGACAGGTCGGGCCGGGGAGCTGTTTTTT; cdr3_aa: CASSRMTGRAGELFF
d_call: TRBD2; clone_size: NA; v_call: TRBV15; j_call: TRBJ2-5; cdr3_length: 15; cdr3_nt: TGTGCCACCAATACAGGGCTTAGCGGGGATGGGACCCAGTACTTC; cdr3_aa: CATNTGLSGDGTQYF
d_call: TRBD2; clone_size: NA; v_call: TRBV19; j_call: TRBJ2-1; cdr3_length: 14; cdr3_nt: TGTGCCAGTAGTATTATAGCGGGGGCCAGTGAGCAGTTCTTC; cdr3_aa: CASSIIAGASEQFF
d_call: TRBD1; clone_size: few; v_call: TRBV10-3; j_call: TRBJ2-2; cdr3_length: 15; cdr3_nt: TGTGCCATCAGTGTATTACAGGGGGCCACCGGGGAGCTGTTTTTT; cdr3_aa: CAISVLQGATGELFF
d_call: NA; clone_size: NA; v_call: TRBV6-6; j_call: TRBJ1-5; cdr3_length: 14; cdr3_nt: TGTGCCTCGGAGGGGGGGATTAGCAATCAGCCCCAGCATTTT; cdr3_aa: CASEGGISNQPQHF
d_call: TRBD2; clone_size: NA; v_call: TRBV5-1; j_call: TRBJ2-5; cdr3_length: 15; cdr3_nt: TGCGCCAGCACCCCGGCGGAAGCGGGAGAAGAGACCCAGTACTTC; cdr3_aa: CASTPAEAGEETQYF
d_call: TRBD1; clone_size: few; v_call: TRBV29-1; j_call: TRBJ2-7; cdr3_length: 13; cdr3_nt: TGCAGCGTCCTGCGGGACAGGGGAGTAGAGCAGTACTTC; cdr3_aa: CSVLRDRGVEQYF
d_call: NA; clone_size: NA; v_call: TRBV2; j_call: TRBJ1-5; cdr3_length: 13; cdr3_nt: TGTGCCACCGCCTGGGGCTACAATCAGCCCCAGCATTTT; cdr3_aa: CATAWGYNQPQHF
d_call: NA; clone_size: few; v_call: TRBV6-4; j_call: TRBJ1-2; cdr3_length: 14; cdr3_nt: TGTGCCAGCGCCAGGGGCGTCTCTAACTATGGCTACACCTTC; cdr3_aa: CASARGVSNYGYTF
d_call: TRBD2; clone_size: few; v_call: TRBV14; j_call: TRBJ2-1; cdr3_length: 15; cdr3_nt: TGTGCCAGCAACCCGACTAGCGGGAGATACAATGAGCAGTTCTTC; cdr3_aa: CASNPTSGRYNEQFF
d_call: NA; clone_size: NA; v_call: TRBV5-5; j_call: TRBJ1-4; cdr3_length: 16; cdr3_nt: TGTGCCAGCAGCGCCTGGGGCGGGACAACTAATGAAAAACTGTTTTTT; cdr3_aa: CASSAWGGTTNEKLFF
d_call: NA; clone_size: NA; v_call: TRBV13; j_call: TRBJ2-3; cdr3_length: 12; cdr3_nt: TGTGCCAGCAGCTCTGGCACAGATACGCAGTATTTT; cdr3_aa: CASSSGTDTQYF